This T cell receptor beta chain is drawn from a study of blood T cell repertoires in COVID-19. Authors' processing steps: Reference gene primers were amplified, and this amplification served to estimate nucleated cell counts. Some clones are missing from TCRdb's copy, which holds only in-frame ones; the method was immunoSEQ multiplex PCR. Clonal size and the V and J genes are those of that table, whereas D and trimming came from the DNA. The sample carries about 150,000 clones, about 80% recorded once. V dropped 9 bases and J dropped 1 base, with 15 bases sitting between them. Germline values: CDR1 MNHEY, CDR2 SVGAGI. This CDR3 is built from 14 residues.

The chain has TRBV6-5 and TRBJ1-1; D gene unclear. This TCR came from a woman aged 60-75 years with COVID-19, enrolled during active disease. Sequencing was carried out using peripheral blood. CDR3 nucleotides: TGTGCCAGTATAGACCTGACACCGAACACTGAAGCTTTCTTT. The encoded protein is CASIDLTPNTEAFF.